Each of the 18 T cell receptor beta chains below was sequenced from the same sample in a study of beta chain features in type 1 diabetes. Findings of the study overall: All four CD4+ subsets of Type 1 diabetes patients contained TCRB CDR3s that were moderately but significantly shorter.

Expressed TCRB transcripts were sequenced after all isolated RNA was converted to cDNA. The repertoire was sequenced with immunoSEQ multiplex PCR; TCRdb's copy has only in-frame clones and lacks some. The sample lists over 600,000 clones, over 10% occurring once. Antigens for these TCRs are unknown. Material: naive CD4+ T cells from blood. The origin of the receptors is a man aged 25 to 45 with type 1 diabetes.

This clone was seen only a few times. The gene calls are TRBV7-6 and TRBJ2-7, with D maybe TRBD1 (5 bases). Per the germline V gene, CDR1 is SGHVS and CDR2 is FNYEAQ. The CDR3 runs 15 residues. Trimming removed 1 base at V and 2 bases at J, with 12 bases between. CDR3 in DNA: TGTGCCAGCAGCTTAGTTCAGGGTCCTACCTACGAGCAGTACTTC. It codes for CASSLVQGPTYEQYF.

This clone was observed a few times. The chain links TRBV28 to TRBJ2-1; TRBD1 aligns across 7 bases. With V trimmed by 6 bases and J by 2 bases, 7 bases remained unmatched. From germline, CDR1 is MDHEN and CDR2 SYDVKM. The CDR3 is 15 amino acids. The CDR3 nucleotides are TGTGCCAGCAGCCAAGCACAGGGGACCTACAATGAGCAGTTCTTC. Translating gives CASSQAQGTYNEQFF.

This clone was picked up a small number of times. As DNA, the CDR3 is TGCGCCAGCAGCTTGACCGCGTCTGAGACCCAGTACTTC. Amino acids: CASSLTASETQYF. V and J are TRBV5-1 and TRBJ2-5, with D unresolved. Germline CDR1 reads SGHRS; CDR2 reads YFSETQ. The germline V and J ends were trimmed by 1 base and 5 bases, with 9 bases remaining between them. The CDR3 has 13 amino acids.

The V gene is TRBV11-2, the J gene TRBJ2-7, with D perhaps TRBD2 (5 bases). Germline assignment: CDR1 SGHAT and CDR2 FQNNGV. With 7 bases removed from V and 2 bases from J, the gap between germline ends came to 15 bases. The CDR3 spans 14 residues. The CDR3 loop reads CASTPSGYAYEQYF. Here the CDR3 DNA reads TGTGCCAGCACACCGTCGGGATATGCCTACGAGCAGTACTTC. The variable domain in full, completed from reference TRBV11-2 and TRBJ2-7, reads EAGVAQSPRYKIIEKRQSVAFWCNPISGHATLYWYQQILGQGPKLLIQFQNNGVVDDSQLPKDRFSAERLKGVDSTLKIQPAKLEDSAVYLCASTPSGYAYEQYFGPGTRLTVT.

The chain links TRBV28 to TRBJ2-7; D not resolved. The CDR3 contains 14 residues. Germline V gives CDR1 MDHEN, CDR2 SYDVKM. V was trimmed by 7 bases and J by 5 bases, leaving 18 bases between them. The CDR3 sequence: CASKRVANRDEQYF. In nucleotides, the CDR3 is TGTGCCAGCAAAAGAGTTGCAAATCGGGACGAGCAGTACTTC. The entire variable domain, with the rest obtained from reference TRBV28 and TRBJ2-7, is as follows: DVKVTQSSRYLVKRTGEKVFLECVQDMDHENMFWYRQDPGLGLRLIYFSYDVKMKEKGDIPEGYSVSREKKERFSLILESASTNQTSMYLCASKRVANRDEQYFGPGTRLTVT.

Regarding this clone: One junction end does not reproduce the germline sequence, and a read error may be involved. J is TRBJ1-6 and V is TRBV27; weak D call: TRBD1 (5 bases). This CDR3 has 16 amino acids. The V gene's germline CDR1 is MNHEY and CDR2 SMNVEV (reference sequence). CDR3 in DNA: TGTGCCAGCAGTTTACCAGGGAACCCCTACAATTCACCCCTCCACTTT. The encoded protein is CASSLPGNPYNSPLHF.

This clone was detected only a few times. The CDR3: CASSLLDRGNEQFF. In DNA, the CDR3 is TGCGCCAGCAGCTTGTTGGACAGGGGCAATGAGCAGTTCTTC. The chain has TRBV5-1 and TRBJ2-1; 9 bases are a match to TRBD1. The CDR3 is made up of 14 amino acids. Per germline, CDR1 SGHRS and CDR2 YFSETQ. V trimming: 1 base; J trimming: 6 bases; junction bases outside the gene matches: 2.

The chain recombines TRBV7-3 with TRBJ2-3; D is ambiguous. The germline V gene has CDR1 SGHTA and CDR2 FQGTGA. The CDR3 has 14 residues. Trimming took off 4 bases at V and 5 bases at J, with 13 bases between the two ends. DNA of the CDR3: TGTGCCAGCAGCTCCGGGCTAAGCCAAGATACGCAGTATTTT. Translated: CASSSGLSQDTQYF.

The chain has TRBV5-4 and TRBJ2-3, with 8 bases that match TRBD1. The germline V gene has CDR1 SGHNT and CDR2 YYREEE (reference sequence). Trimming removed 2 bases from V and 1 base from J; junction bases left unmatched: 6. The length of the CDR3 is 16 residues. The CDR3: CASSFPVGQGTDTQYF. CDR3 nucleotides: TGTGCCAGCAGCTTCCCCGTGGGACAGGGCACAGATACGCAGTATTTT.

V usage is TRBV4-1 and J usage is TRBJ2-1; D is possibly TRBD1 (6 bases). CDR1 and CDR2 (germline): MGHRA, YSYEKL. The V end lost 1 base, the J end lost 9 bases, and 19 bases lay between the germline ends. This CDR3 region has 16 residues. CDR3 nucleotide sequence: TGCGCCAGCAGCCAAGGAGTTGTAGAGGGGGTGGGTGAGCAGTTCTTC. Its protein product is CASSQGVVEGVGEQFF.

This clone was detected a few times. The V call is TRBV7-3, the J call TRBJ1-1, with D unresolved. The germline V and J ends were trimmed by 2 bases and 0 bases, with 4 bases remaining between them. The CDR3 is 13 amino acids. The V gene's germline CDR1 is SGHTA and CDR2 FQGTGA. The CDR3 sequence is CASSLSVNTEAFF. The CDR3 DNA sequence: TGTGCCAGCAGCTTATCAGTGAACACTGAAGCTTTCTTT.

The chain combines TRBV28 with TRBJ2-6, with 7 bases aligning to TRBD2. Trimming removed 6 bases from V and 0 bases from J; junction bases left unmatched: 8. The CDR3 runs to 17 residues. CDR1 is MDHEN, CDR2 SYDVKM, per germline. CDR3 DNA: TGTGCCAGCAGCCCGGGGAGGGGATCCTCTGGGGCCAACGTCCTGACTTTC. The encoded protein is CASSPGRGSSGANVLTF.

This clone was seen a handful of times. V gene TRBV6-4 combines with J gene TRBJ2-1; 9 bases map to TRBD1. Trimming cost V 5 bases and J 2 bases; bases outside gene matches: 7. Germline V gene lookup returns CDR1 MRHNA and CDR2 SNTAGT. This CDR3 has 16 amino acids. CDR3 nucleotides: TGTGCCAGCAGTCCGGGACAGGGTGGAACCTACAATGAGCAGTTCTTC. Translated, it gives CASSPGQGGTYNEQFF.

This sequence joins TRBV30 and TRBJ2-6; D unclear. Germline V gene lookup returns CDR1 GTSNPN and CDR2 SVGIG (reference sequence). The CDR3 runs 14 residues. V lost 8 bases to trimming and J lost 0 bases, with 11 bases between them. CDR3 protein: CARQSVSGANVLTF. CDR3 bases: TGTGCCCGACAAAGTGTCTCTGGGGCCAACGTCCTGACTTTC.

The chain is built from TRBV11-2 and TRBJ1-4, with a tentative D call TRBD1 (5 bases). The CDR3 has 13 residues. V was clipped by 5 bases and J by 4 bases, with 8 bases between them. The germline gives CDR1 SGHAT, CDR2 FQNNGV. The DNA for the CDR3 is TGTGCCAGCAGCAGGACATTTAATGAAAAACTGTTTTTT. The encoded protein is CASSRTFNEKLFF.

V usage is TRBV5-1 and J usage is TRBJ1-1; D remains ambiguous. The V gene's germline CDR1 is SGHRS and CDR2 YFSETQ. The CDR3 length is 15 residues. Trimming shortened V by 2 bases and J by 2 bases, and 13 bases separated the two germline ends. The CDR3 nucleotides are TGCGCCAGCAGCTTTAAGGGTCTGGGAAACACTGAAGCTTTCTTT. Protein sequence: CASSFKGLGNTEAFF.

This chain uses TRBV7-8 with TRBJ2-1; 15 bases fit TRBD2. J lost 7 bases, V lost 6 bases, and 13 bases had no gene match. The CDR3 spans 18 residues. The germline V gene encodes CDR1 SGHVS and CDR2 FQNEAQ. The CDR3 nucleotides read TGTGCCAGCAGTCCGGGCCGGACTAGCGGGGGGGCCCAAAATGAGCAGTTCTTC. Its protein is CASSPGRTSGGAQNEQFF. The whole variable domain, filled in from reference TRBV7-8 and TRBJ2-1, reads GAGVSQSPRYKVAKRGQDVALRCDPISGHVSLFWYQQALGQGPEFLTYFQNEAQLDKSGLPSDRFFAERPEGSVSTLKIQRTQQEDSAVYLCASSPGRTSGGAQNEQFFGPGTRLTVL.

This chain joins TRBV7-2 and TRBJ2-2; D not resolved. Germline V gene lookup returns CDR1 SGHTA and CDR2 FQGNSA. The CDR3 runs to 14 residues. Trimming removed 4 bases at V and 10 bases at J, with 16 bases between. CDR3 sequence (DNA): TGTGCCAGCAGCTCCCCCCCACGGTCAGAGGAGCTGTTTTTT. As protein: CASSSPPRSEELFF.